Each of the 4 T cell receptor beta chains below was sequenced from the same sample in a study of blood T cell repertoires in COVID-19. Libraries were prepared by immunoSEQ multiplex PCR; TCRdb keeps only in-frame clonotypes and omits some of them. There are 150,000 to 200,000 clones in the sample; approximately 83% occur only once, and about 10% lies in the top ten. The sequenced material came from peripheral blood. The receptors were sampled from a woman older than 75 with active or convalescent COVID-19.

The genes are TRBV19 and TRBJ1-5, with 10 bases fitting TRBD1. J was trimmed by 6 bases and V by 8 bases; bases with no gene match: 13. This CDR3 comprises 16 residues. Germline CDR1 LNHDA, CDR2 SQIVND (reference sequence). The CDR3 nucleotides read TGTGCCAGTTGCGGGACAGGGGTTAGGGTGGGTCAGCCCCAGCATTTT. It codes for CASCGTGVRVGQPQHF.

This rearrangement joins TRBV7-9 to TRBJ1-6; D might be TRBD1 (6 bases). The V gene's germline CDR1 is SEHNR and CDR2 FQNEAQ (reference sequence). V was trimmed by 1 base and J by 6 bases, leaving 10 bases between them. The CDR3 spans 15 residues. As DNA, the CDR3 is TGTGCCAGCAGCTTAGAAGGGGGGGGTAATTCACCCCTCCACTTT. Translated: CASSLEGGGNSPLHF.

V gene TRBV7-2 combines with J gene TRBJ2-3; the D gene is possibly TRBD2 (5 bases). CDR1 and CDR2 from the germline V gene are SGHTA and FQGNSA. V was shortened by 5 bases and J by 5 bases, with 11 bases between the two germline ends. The CDR3 contains 13 residues. The CDR3 reads CASSPQREDTQYF. CDR3 sequence (DNA): TGTGCCAGCAGCCCACAGAGGGAAGATACGCAGTATTTT.

The DNA of the CDR3 is TGTGCCAGCAGTTGGGACTTTCCCGGCTATGGCTACACCTTC. It yields the protein CASSWDFPGYGYTF. The chain has TRBV7-9 and TRBJ1-2; possible D gene TRBD1, 5 bases. V was cut by 6 bases and J by 4 bases, with 15 bases left in between. Germline V gene data show CDR1 as SEHNR and CDR2 as FQNEAQ (reference sequence). The CDR3 covers 14 residues.